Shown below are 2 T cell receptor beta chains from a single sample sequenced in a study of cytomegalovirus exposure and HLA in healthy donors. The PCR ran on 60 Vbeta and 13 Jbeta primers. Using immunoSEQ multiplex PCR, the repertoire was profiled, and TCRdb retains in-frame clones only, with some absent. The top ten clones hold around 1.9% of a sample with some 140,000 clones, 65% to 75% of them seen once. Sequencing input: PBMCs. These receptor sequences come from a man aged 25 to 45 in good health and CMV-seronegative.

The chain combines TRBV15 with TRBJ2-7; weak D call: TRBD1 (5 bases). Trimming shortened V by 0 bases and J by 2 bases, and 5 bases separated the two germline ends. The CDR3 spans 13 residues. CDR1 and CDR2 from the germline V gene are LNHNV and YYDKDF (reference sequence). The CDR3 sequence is CATSREDTYEQYF. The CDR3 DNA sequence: TGTGCCACCAGCAGAGAGGACACCTACGAGCAGTACTTC.

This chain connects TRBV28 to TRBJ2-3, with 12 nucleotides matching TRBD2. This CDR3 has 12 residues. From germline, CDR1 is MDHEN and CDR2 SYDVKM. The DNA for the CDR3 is TGTGGGACTAGCGGGGAGGGGGATACGCAGTATTTT. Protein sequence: CGTSGEGDTQYF.